This passage covers 3 T cell receptor beta chains from one sample sequenced in a study of patients and donors after allogeneic stem cell transplantation (dated by TCRdb to 2020 to 2021). The library came from RT-PCR. TCRdb shows the sequencer as NextSeq 550. TCRdb trimmed public reads at Q25 via fastp, called clones via MiXCR and kept in-frame beta chains. Identical CDR3 proteins give one entry, which carries the most common genes and DNA. Within this sample are approximately 200,000 distinct CDR3 sequences, with around 40% of them counted one time only. The top ten hold 9.5% to 13% of the sample. What was sequenced was blood, either unsorted or a sorted T cell fraction (not recorded which). Receptors originate from a human donor who was either an allogeneic HSCT recipient or a stem cell or donor lymphocyte infusion donor (not recorded which). It is not recorded whose cells these are; they may come from a transplant donor.

The sample holds a few counts of this clonotype. V gene TRBV24-1 combines with J gene TRBJ2-1; D is perhaps TRBD1 (5 bases). Germline V lookup: CDR1 KGHDR, CDR2 SFDVKD. This CDR3 comprises 18 residues. Trimming stripped 5 bases from V and 6 bases from J, with 25 bases between. CDR3 in DNA: TGTGCCACCAGTGCCAACCCTTCGAAGACAGCCTTCGCCAATGAGCAGTTCTTC. Residues: CATSANPSKTAFANEQFF.

The rearrangement joins TRBV27 to TRBJ2-7; the D is unclear. This CDR3 is 13 amino acids long. V lost 3 bases to trimming and J lost 4 bases, with 10 bases between them. The germline CDR1 and CDR2 sequences are MNHEY and SMNVEV (reference sequence). CDR3 nucleotide sequence: TGTGCCAGCAGTTTTGGCGAAAAGTACGAGCAGTACTTC. Translation: CASSFGEKYEQYF.

This chain uses TRBV29-1 with TRBJ1-1; D is uncertain. Trimming shortened V by 6 bases and J by 0 bases, and 20 bases separated the two germline ends. CDR3 length: 16 amino acids. The germline CDR1 and CDR2 sequences are SQVTM and ANQGSEA. The CDR3 protein is CSVRPGHHPMNTEAFF. DNA for the CDR3: TGCAGCGTACGACCGGGCCATCACCCAATGAACACTGAAGCTTTCTTT.